The 5 T cell receptor beta chains below come from one sample, sequenced in a study of T cell repertoires in cytomegalovirus infection. TCRdb reprocessed the reads with MiXCR, giving one entry per CDR3 protein. The profile shows roughly 990,000 distinct CDR3 sequences, around 30% of them singletons. No antigen has been assigned to these receptors. The source was cultured CD8+ T cells from PBMCs, collected from culture after CMV antigen stimulation. The source of these receptors is a human donor in good health (CMV status not recorded). Some clones in this sample may be carry-over from other donors' samples.

In its sample, this clonotype was seen many times. The chain uses TRBV7-9 and TRBJ2-6; D remains ambiguous. The V end was cut by 1 base, the J end by 2 bases, with 3 bases between. The CDR3 has 14 amino acids. Germline values: CDR1 SEHNR, CDR2 FQNEAQ (reference sequence). CDR3 region: CASSLVAGANVLTF. The CDR3 coding sequence is TGTGCCAGCAGCTTAGTAGCTGGGGCCAACGTCCTGACTTTC.

The sample holds many counts of this clonotype. The chain couples TRBV7-9 to TRBJ2-5, with D maybe TRBD2 (5 bases). V was trimmed by 7 bases and J by 4 bases, leaving 10 bases between them. CDR3 length: 12 amino acids. CDR1 and CDR2 from the germline V gene are SEHNR and FQNEAQ (reference sequence). CDR3 DNA: TGTGCCAGCAAGGCAGGAGGAGAGACCCAGTACTTC. This translates into CASKAGGETQYF.

This clonotype was seen at least ten times. V is TRBV7-9 and J is TRBJ2-7, with D perhaps assigned TRBD1 or TRBD2 (5 bases each). V was shortened by 4 bases and J by 2 bases, with 12 bases between the two germline ends. Germline CDR1 and CDR2: SEHNR and FQNEAQ (reference sequence). This CDR3 is 14 amino acids long. CDR3 in DNA: TGTGCCAGCAGCTACCGGGACGTCCCCTACGAGCAGTACTTC. This codes for CASSYRDVPYEQYF.

This clonotype was detected a few times. The J gene is TRBJ2-1, the V gene TRBV15, with 9 bases identical to TRBD2. CDR1 and CDR2 from the germline V gene are LNHNV and YYDKDF (reference sequence). After removal of 3 bases from V and 5 bases from J, the junction contained 8 bases not matched to a gene. The CDR3 consists of 16 residues. For the CDR3, the DNA is TGTGCCACCAGCAGGAAGGTAGCGGGGGTTCACAATGAGCAGTTCTTC. It codes for CATSRKVAGVHNEQFF.

This clonotype appeared a few times. The chain is built from TRBV11-2 and TRBJ2-3, with TRBD2 identical over 12 bases. Per the germline V gene, CDR1 is SGHAT and CDR2 is FQNNGV. The V gene end was trimmed by 1 base and the J gene end by 4 bases; junction bases not matched to a gene: 6. This CDR3 has 17 amino acids. CDR3 amino acids: CASSLGVLAGGPDTQYF. The CDR3 DNA reads TGTGCCAGCAGCTTAGGTGTTCTAGCGGGGGGGCCAGATACGCAGTATTTT.